The TCR beta chain described here comes from a study of blood T cell repertoires in COVID-19. On the study more broadly: There were acute and convalescent COVID-19 samples, and they came from the United States, Italy and Spain. Sources were T cells, B-cell-depleted T cells, or PBMCs; the material itself was cDNA or gDNA.

Original processing notes: The authors estimated nucleated cell counts from reference gene primer amplification. Sequencing was performed with immunoSEQ multiplex PCR; in TCRdb, only in-frame clones are kept and a portion is missing. The V and J calls and clone size are taken from that table; D and trimming were inferred from the DNA. The table lists 150,000 to 200,000 clones, approximately 80% of them singletons, with roughly a tenth in the top ten. Germline V gives CDR1 SEHNR, CDR2 FQNEAQ (reference sequence). V was clipped by 5 bases and J by 9 bases, with 23 bases between them. The CDR3 runs 15 residues.

V is TRBV7-9 and J is TRBJ2-7, with a weak D call TRBD2 (5 bases). This clonotype originated in a woman aged 80 or over with active or convalescent COVID-19. The specimen was peripheral blood. The CDR3 loop reads CASSPKAAEVLGQYF. The CDR3 DNA is TGTGCCAGCAGCCCTAAAGCGGCGGAGGTACTGGGGCAGTACTTC.